The 20 T cell receptor beta chains listed next were all sequenced from one sample in a study of long-term antiretroviral therapy in people with HIV. Researchers ran immunoSEQ v3.0 at survey level. TCRdb's table, derived via immunoSEQ multiplex PCR, lists solely in-frame clones and lacks some. The sample lists 20,000 to 25,000 clones, 85% to 90% occurring once. The source material was unsorted PBMCs, sampled 2.3 years after starting antiretroviral therapy. Receptors originate from a man in his sixties with HIV.

The chain couples TRBV2 to TRBJ2-7; 7 bases are a match to TRBD1. CDR1 and CDR2 from the germline V gene are SNHLY and FYNNEI. The CDR3 totals 16 residues. Trimming cost V 6 bases and J 2 bases; bases outside gene matches: 13. The CDR3 DNA sequence: TGTGCCAGCAGAGATCCCGGGACAGCAAGGACCTACGAGCAGTACTTC. It specifies CASRDPGTARTYEQYF. Full variable domain (missing parts from reference TRBV2 and TRBJ2-7): EPEVTQTPSHQVTQMGQEVILRCVPISNHLYFYWYRQILGQKVEFLVSFYNNEISEKSEIFDDQFSVERPDGSNFTLKIRSTKLEDSAMYFCASRDPGTARTYEQYFGPGTRLTVT.

The chain couples TRBV30 to TRBJ1-5; 8 bases map to TRBD1. V shed 3 bases and J 5 bases; nucleotides not matched to a gene: 9. This CDR3 is 15 amino acids long. In germline, CDR1 is GTSNPN, CDR2 SVGIG (reference sequence). Here the CDR3 DNA reads TGTGCCTGGAGGTGGGGTGCAGGGGGCTATCAGCCCCAGCATTTT. Encoded protein: CAWRWGAGGYQPQHF.

This chain links TRBV11-2 with TRBJ2-3; TRBD1 matches 7 bases. Per the germline V gene, CDR1 is SGHAT and CDR2 is FQNNGV. V lost 3 bases, J lost 4 bases, and 7 bases stayed unmatched. This CDR3 contains 15 residues. The CDR3 reads CASSFTDRVPDTQYF. CDR3 nucleotide sequence: TGTGCCAGCAGCTTCACTGACAGGGTCCCAGATACGCAGTATTTT.

This clone was observed a few times. The V gene is TRBV7-9, the J gene TRBJ2-7, with D possibly TRBD1 on 6 matching bases. Trimming removed 0 bases from V and 5 bases from J, with 14 bases in between. The CDR3 totals 15 residues. CDR1 is SEHNR, CDR2 FQNEAQ, per germline (reference sequence). CDR3: CASSLANYKGDEQYF. In nucleotides, the CDR3 is TGTGCCAGCAGCTTAGCGAACTATAAGGGGGACGAGCAGTACTTC.

CDR3 nucleotide sequence: TGTGCCTCCAGTAGAACAGATACGCAGTATTTT. Translation gives CASSRTDTQYF. The chain links TRBV30 to TRBJ2-3; D remains ambiguous. This CDR3 comprises 11 residues. Between the trimmed V and J ends, which lost 7 bases and 3 bases, there was a span of 8 bases. Per the germline V gene, CDR1 is GTSNPN and CDR2 is SVGIG (reference sequence).

This sequence joins TRBV18 and TRBJ1-2, with 7 nucleotides matching TRBD1. Germline values: CDR1 KGHSH, CDR2 LQKENI. The CDR3 has 13 residues. J was trimmed by 11 bases and V by 4 bases; bases with no gene match: 10. DNA for the CDR3: TGTGCCAGCTCACAGGGGGCGGACACTACTTACACCTTC. Its protein product is CASSQGADTTYTF.

The gene calls are TRBV18 and TRBJ2-1, with D hard to call. V shed 5 bases and J shed 7 bases, with 9 bases lying between them. Germline CDR1 KGHSH, CDR2 LQKENI. The CDR3 sequence is 12 residues long. The CDR3 loop is CASSATRNEQFF. The CDR3 DNA is TGTGCCAGCTCAGCAACACGGAATGAGCAGTTCTTC.

The chain joins TRBV2 to TRBJ2-3, with D maybe TRBD2 (6 bases). The CDR3 is 17 amino acids. V lost 6 bases and J 0 bases, leaving 19 bases between the germline ends. Germline V gene data show CDR1 as SNHLY and CDR2 as FYNNEI. The CDR3 spells CASSESRDLSSTDTQYF. CDR3 sequence (DNA): TGTGCCAGCAGCGAGTCCCGGGACTTGTCTAGCACAGATACGCAGTATTTT.

This rearrangement joins TRBV2 to TRBJ2-7, with a possible D match to TRBD1 (5 bases). The germline V gene encodes CDR1 SNHLY and CDR2 FYNNEI. Trimming removed 3 bases from V and 3 bases from J, with 18 bases in between. The CDR3 consists of 16 residues. The CDR3 spells CASSDASGARSYEQYF. DNA of the CDR3: TGTGCCAGCAGTGACGCGAGTGGGGCCCGAAGCTACGAGCAGTACTTC.

The genes are TRBV7-9 and TRBJ1-2, with unresolved D. CDR3 length: 17 residues. V lost 1 base, J lost 2 bases, and 17 bases lay in between. Germline CDR1 is SEHNR and CDR2 is FQNEAQ (reference sequence). The CDR3 loop reads CASSLGGGATTNYGYTF. The CDR3 DNA is TGTGCCAGCAGCTTAGGTGGCGGAGCGACTACAAACTATGGCTACACCTTC.

For the CDR3, the DNA is TGTGCCAGCAGTGTTGAGGGTGTGAACACTGAAGCTTTCTTT. Protein sequence: CASSVEGVNTEAFF. This chain connects TRBV6-1 to TRBJ1-1; D not resolved. The CDR3 spans 14 residues. V shed 4 bases and J shed 0 bases, with 9 bases lying between them. The germline V gene has CDR1 MNHNS and CDR2 SASEGT.

V is TRBV19 and J is TRBJ2-1; 10 bases are shared with TRBD2. This CDR3 region has 15 residues. V trimming: 3 bases; J trimming: 5 bases; junction bases outside the gene matches: 4. Germline V gene lookup returns CDR1 LNHDA and CDR2 SQIVND (reference sequence). CDR3 DNA: TGTGCCAGTAGTATCGGGACTAGCGCCGACAATGAGCAGTTCTTC. It translates to CASSIGTSADNEQFF.

V gene TRBV4-1 combines with J gene TRBJ2-7; no definite D call. CDR3 size: 15 residues. The ends were cut back, 0 bases at V and 4 bases at J, with 13 bases in the middle. In germline, CDR1 is MGHRA, CDR2 YSYEKL. CDR3 sequence: CASSQDFAPGYEQYF. In nucleotides, the CDR3 is TGCGCCAGCAGCCAAGACTTTGCACCCGGGTACGAGCAGTACTTC.

The chain is built from TRBV28 and TRBJ2-7; 11 bases match TRBD1. This CDR3 has 16 residues. From germline, CDR1 is MDHEN and CDR2 SYDVKM. V gave up 6 bases and J gave up 3 bases; unmatched junction bases: 10. The CDR3 protein is CASSFSPGQGGYEQYF. For the CDR3, the DNA is TGTGCCAGCAGCTTTAGCCCGGGACAGGGGGGCTACGAGCAGTACTTC.

The rearrangement uses TRBV7-6 and TRBJ2-1, with 10 bases aligning to TRBD2. The germline V gene encodes CDR1 SGHVS and CDR2 FNYEAQ. CDR3 size: 16 residues. V was clipped by 2 bases and J by 3 bases; unmatched bases: 4. In nucleotides, the CDR3 is TGTGCCAGCAGCTTAATGCCTAGCGGGGGCTACAATGAGCAGTTCTTC. This sequence encodes CASSLMPSGGYNEQFF.

The chain has TRBV27 and TRBJ1-4; D ambiguous. With 6 bases removed from V and 1 base from J, the gap between germline ends came to 12 bases. The CDR3 extends over 15 amino acids. Germline-derived CDR1 and CDR2 are MNHEY and SMNVEV (reference sequence). The CDR3 sequence is CASSPSTVTNEKLFF. In DNA form, the CDR3 reads TGTGCCAGCAGCCCCAGTACGGTAACTAATGAAAAACTGTTTTTT.

The chain employs TRBV5-1 and TRBJ1-1, with 7 positions matching TRBD1. V shed 0 bases, J shed 0 bases, and the junction held 2 bases outside the gene matches. The CDR3 runs 15 residues. Germline lookup yields CDR1 SGHRS and CDR2 YFSETQ. The DNA of the CDR3 is TGCGCCAGCAGCTTGGGCGGGACAGTGAACACTGAAGCTTTCTTT. Translated, it gives CASSLGGTVNTEAFF.

The genes are TRBV10-3 and TRBJ2-7, with D unclear. Germline CDR1 ENHRY, CDR2 SYGVKD. This CDR3 spans 12 amino acids. The V and J ends lost 8 bases and 2 bases respectively, with 10 bases between them. CDR3 in amino acids: CAIADGTYEQYF. The CDR3 DNA follows: TGTGCCATCGCTGACGGAACCTACGAGCAGTACTTC.

This clone was seen only once. CDR3 sequence (DNA): TGTGCCAGCAGTGAAAATATTGGCAGCAGGACCTTC. Its translation: CASSENIGSRTF. The V and J genes are TRBV6-1 and TRBJ1-2; D is uncertain. CDR3 length: 12 amino acids. Trimming took 2 bases from V and 14 from J, leaving 15 bases between them. From germline, CDR1 is MNHNS and CDR2 SASEGT.

This clone was counted between two and nine times. The CDR3 loop reads CASSPDGRLNTEAFF. The CDR3 coding sequence is TGTGCCAGCAGCCCCGACGGACGGCTGAACACTGAAGCTTTCTTT. The rearrangement links TRBV7-3 to TRBJ1-1; no reliable D call. V was clipped by 5 bases and J by 0 bases, with 13 bases between them. This CDR3 comprises 15 residues. Looked up from germline, CDR1 is SGHTA and CDR2 is FQGTGA.